The rows below give T cell receptor beta chains drawn from one sample of a study of CD8+ T cells in alopecia areata. Sequencing was performed with immunoSEQ multiplex PCR; in TCRdb, only in-frame clones are kept and a portion is missing. The profile shows roughly 170,000 clones, about 60% of them singletons. The sequencing used CD8+ T cells sorted from blood, collected at week 24, from a patient treated with tofacitinib. All receptors derive from a human donor with alopecia areata. Each CDR3 is given with its conserved first and last residue. The order of the fields is J gene, CDR3 length, D gene, clone size, V gene, CDR3 protein, CDR3 DNA. D genes are given only for firm matches. Part of the rows lack a size; the others show once, few, many or a class for expanded clones.

TRBJ2-1,14,-,-,TRBV5-1,CASSPQGNSNEQFF,TGCGCCAGCAGCCCGCAGGGGAATAGCAATGAGCAGTTCTTC
TRBJ2-2,17,-,once,TRBV4-1,CASSQEQGGPHTGELFF,TGCGCCAGCAGCCAAGAGCAGGGGGGACCACACACCGGGGAGCTGTTTTTT
TRBJ2-7,15,-,few,TRBV6-6,CASSYSFPGTYEQYF,TGTGCCAGCAGTTACTCTTTCCCCGGGACCTACGAGCAGTACTTC
TRBJ1-3,15,-,-,TRBV14,CASSNGRSSGNTIYF,TGTGCCAGCAGCAATGGCAGGAGCTCTGGAAACACCATATATTTT
TRBJ2-1,15,-,-,TRBV9,CASSVGGGRYNEQFF,TGTGCCAGCAGCGTAGGTGGGGGGCGGTACAATGAGCAGTTCTTC
TRBJ2-6,18,-,many,TRBV5-1,CASSLVTGPSSGANVLTF,TGCGCCAGCAGCTTGGTCACAGGACCCAGCTCTGGGGCCAACGTCCTGACTTTC
TRBJ2-2,15,-,-,TRBV30,CACQQGPPNTGELFF,TGTGCCTGTCAACAGGGCCCCCCGAACACCGGGGAGCTGTTTTTT
TRBJ2-5,15,-,-,TRBV2,CASSPYPDDQETQYF,TGTGCCAGCAGCCCTTATCCGGACGACCAAGAGACCCAGTACTTC
TRBJ1-2,13,-,few,TRBV9,CASSVESNYGYTF,TGTGCCAGCAGCGTAGAAAGTAACTATGGCTACACCTTC
TRBJ1-2,13,-,-,TRBV27,CASSPAAGYGYTF,TGTGCCAGCAGTCCCGCGGCAGGTTATGGCTACACCTTC
TRBJ1-2,14,-,few,TRBV15,CATSSASEFYGYTF,TGTGCCACCAGCAGTGCCTCAGAATTCTATGGCTACACCTTC
TRBJ1-1,9,-,-,TRBV9,CASSVAGDF,TGTGCCAGCAGCGTAGCAGGGGACTTT
TRBJ1-2,14,-,-,TRBV6-6,CASSYYRRGDGYTF,TGTGCCAGCAGTTACTACCGGCGGGGAGATGGCTACACCTTC
TRBJ1-6,13,-,-,TRBV7-6,CASSDSTEAPLHF,TGTGCCAGCAGCGACAGTACTGAGGCACCCCTCCACTTT
TRBJ1-5,16,TRBD1,once,TRBV15,CATSRDGQGDLQPQHF,TGTGCCACCAGCAGAGATGGACAGGGGGATCTTCAGCCCCAGCATTTT
TRBJ2-5,13,-,-,TRBV12-2,CASRLVVGETQYF,TGTGCAAGTCGCTTAGTGGTTGGAGAGACCCAGTACTTC
TRBJ2-7,14,TRBD1,-,TRBV4-1,CASSLDRGAYEQYF,TGCGCCAGCAGCCTGGACAGGGGAGCCTACGAGCAGTACTTC
TRBJ1-2,13,-,-,TRBV7-8,CASSRSTNYGYTF,TGTGCCAGCAGCCGGAGTACTAACTATGGCTACACCTTC
TRBJ2-2,14,TRBD1,-,TRBV6-1,CASTRTGKGGELFF,TGTGCCAGCACCCGGACAGGGAAAGGCGGGGAGCTGTTTTTT
TRBJ2-2,14,-,-,TRBV27,CACLLRFGTGELFF,TGTGCCTGCCTGTTGAGGTTTGGCACCGGGGAGCTGTTTTTT
TRBJ2-5,16,-,-,TRBV4-1,CASSQDRGGNQETQYF,TGCGCCAGCAGCCAAGACAGGGGTGGAAACCAAGAGACCCAGTACTTC
TRBJ2-7,13,-,-,TRBV29-1,CSVEGQEPYEQYF,TGCAGCGTTGAGGGTCAGGAGCCCTACGAGCAGTACTTC
TRBJ1-2,14,-,-,TRBV6-5,CASSPTGGNYGYTF,TGTGCCAGCAGCCCAACGGGGGGGAACTATGGCTACACCTTC
TRBJ1-5,12,-,-,TRBV6-4,CASIQGNQPQHF,TGTGCCAGCATCCAGGGTAATCAGCCCCAGCATTTT
TRBJ2-5,11,-,few,TRBV11-2,CASSLGETQYF,TGTGCCAGCAGCTTGGGAGAGACCCAGTACTTC
TRBJ2-3,12,-,-,TRBV5-6,CASSLGGDTQYF,TGTGCCAGCAGCCTAGGGGGGGATACGCAGTATTTT
TRBJ1-1,14,-,-,TRBV19,CASSIWAGNTEAFF,TGTGCCAGTAGTATCTGGGCAGGGAACACTGAAGCTTTCTTT
TRBJ2-2,14,-,-,TRBV5-1,CASGWGPHTGELFF,TGCGCCAGCGGTTGGGGTCCTCACACCGGGGAGCTGTTTTTT
TRBJ2-7,14,-,-,TRBV5-6,CASSFRRVDDEQYF,TGTGCCAGCAGCTTCAGACGGGTCGACGACGAGCAGTACTTC
TRBJ1-1,14,-,few,TRBV27,CASSLGHLNTEAFF,TGTGCCAGCAGTCTGGGACACCTGAACACTGAAGCTTTCTTT
TRBJ2-6,14,-,-,TRBV6-5,CASSDVSGANVLTF,TGTGCCAGCAGTGATGTCTCTGGGGCCAACGTCCTGACTTTC
TRBJ2-6,16,-,few,TRBV21-1,CASSREVVRGANVLTF,TGTGCCAGCAGCAGGGAGGTTGTGCGAGGGGCCAACGTCCTGACTTTC
TRBJ1-1,13,-,once,TRBV2,CASSEVKNTEAFF,TGTGCCAGCAGTGAAGTGAAGAACACTGAAGCTTTCTTT
TRBJ2-5,15,-,few,TRBV5-1,CASSEGAGTQETQYF,TGCGCCAGCAGCGAGGGCGCGGGAACCCAAGAGACCCAGTACTTC
TRBJ1-4,17,-,few,TRBV5-1,CASSLAVKGRPNEKLFF,TGCGCCAGCAGCTTGGCCGTAAAAGGAAGACCTAATGAAAAACTGTTTTTT
TRBJ2-2,13,-,-,TRBV5-6,CASSFGFPGELFF,TGTGCCAGCAGCTTTGGGTTTCCCGGGGAGCTGTTTTTT
TRBJ1-1,12,-,-,TRBV9,CASSVASGEAFF,TGTGCCAGCAGCGTAGCGTCAGGTGAAGCTTTCTTT
TRBJ1-2,12,-,once,TRBV5-1,CASSLGADGYTF,TGCGCCAGCAGCTTGGGCGCCGATGGCTACACCTTC
TRBJ2-3,15,TRBD2,few,TRBV7-2,CASSFSGGATDTQYF,TGTGCCAGCAGCTTTAGCGGGGGGGCCACAGATACGCAGTATTTT
TRBJ1-2,14,TRBD1,-,TRBV10-3,CAIREGGYLYGYTF,TGTGCCATCAGGGAAGGGGGCTACCTCTATGGCTACACCTTC
TRBJ2-5,13,-,-,TRBV4-1,CASSLNREETQYF,TGCGCCAGCAGTCTGAATAGGGAAGAGACCCAGTACTTC
TRBJ1-3,15,-,-,TRBV27,CASMQAIHSGNTIYF,TGTGCCAGCATGCAGGCGATCCACTCTGGAAACACCATATATTTT